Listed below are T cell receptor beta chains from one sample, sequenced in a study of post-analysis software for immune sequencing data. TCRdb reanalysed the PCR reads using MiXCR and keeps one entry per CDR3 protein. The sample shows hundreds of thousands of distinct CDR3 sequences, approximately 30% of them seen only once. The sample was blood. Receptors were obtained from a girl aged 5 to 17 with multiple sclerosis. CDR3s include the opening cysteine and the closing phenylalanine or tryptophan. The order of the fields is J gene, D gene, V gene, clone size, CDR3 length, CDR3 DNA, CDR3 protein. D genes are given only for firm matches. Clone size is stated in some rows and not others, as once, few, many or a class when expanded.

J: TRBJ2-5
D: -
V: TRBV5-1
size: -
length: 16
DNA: TGCGCCAGCAGCTTGGAGCCAGGCGAGTTGCAAGAGACCCAGTACTTC
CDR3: CASSLEPGELQETQYF

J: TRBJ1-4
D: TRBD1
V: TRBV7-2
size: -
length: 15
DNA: TGTGCCAGCAGCTTAGGGACAGGGGTATTAGAAAAACTGTTTTTT
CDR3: CASSLGTGVLEKLFF

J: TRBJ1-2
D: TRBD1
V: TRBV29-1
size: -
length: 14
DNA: TGCAGCGTTGACGCCCGGGACAGGGGCTATGGCTACACCTTC
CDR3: CSVDARDRGYGYTF

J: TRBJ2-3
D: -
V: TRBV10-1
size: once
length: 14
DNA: TGCGCCAGCAGTGCTGACCGGTTCGAAGATACGCAGTATTTT
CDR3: CASSADRFEDTQYF

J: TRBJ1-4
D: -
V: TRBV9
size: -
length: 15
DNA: TGTGCCAGCAGCGTAGCCGCCCTCGCCTCCGAAAAACTGTTTTTT
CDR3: CASSVAALASEKLFF

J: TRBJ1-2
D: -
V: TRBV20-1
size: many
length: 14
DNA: TGCAGTGCTAGGCCCGGGACACCTACCTATGGCTACACCTTC
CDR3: CSARPGTPTYGYTF

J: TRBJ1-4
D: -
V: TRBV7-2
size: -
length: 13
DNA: TGTGCCAGCCGCCTGCTGGGGGGCGAAAAACTGTTTTTT
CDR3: CASRLLGGEKLFF

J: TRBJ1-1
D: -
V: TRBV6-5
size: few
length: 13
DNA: TGTGCCAGCAGGGACTCGGGGGTGCCTGAAGCTTTCTTT
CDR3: CASRDSGVPEAFF

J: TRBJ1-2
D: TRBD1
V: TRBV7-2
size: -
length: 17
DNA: TGTGCCAGCAGCCACCAAACCGGGACAGCCAATAACTATGGCTACACCTTC
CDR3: CASSHQTGTANNYGYTF

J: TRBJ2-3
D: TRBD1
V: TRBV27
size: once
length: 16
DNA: TGTGTCAGCAGTCCCTTGGGGGACAGGGGGGCAGATACGCAGTATTTT
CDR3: CVSSPLGDRGADTQYF

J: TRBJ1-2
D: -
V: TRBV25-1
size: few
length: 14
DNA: TGTGCCAGCAGTGAATCTGCCCAGGCTTATGGCTACACCTTC
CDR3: CASSESAQAYGYTF

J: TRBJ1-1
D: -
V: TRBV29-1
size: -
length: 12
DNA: TGCAGCGGGGGGGAAGGGGCCACTGAAGCTTTCTTT
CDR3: CSGGEGATEAFF

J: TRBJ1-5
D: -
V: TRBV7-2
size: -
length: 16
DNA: TGTGCCAGCAGCTTAGATGCGGCCTCGTCGCTTCAGCCCCAGCATTTT
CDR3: CASSLDAASSLQPQHF

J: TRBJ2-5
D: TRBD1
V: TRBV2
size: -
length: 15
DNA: TGCGCCAGCAATGGGGGCAGGGGGCTCTACAATGAGCAGTACTTC
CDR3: CASNGGRGLYNEQYF

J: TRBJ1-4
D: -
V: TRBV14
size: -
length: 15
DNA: TGTGCCAGCAGCCCAACCCGGACAATAGGTGGAGAACTGTTTTTT
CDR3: CASSPTRTIGGELFF

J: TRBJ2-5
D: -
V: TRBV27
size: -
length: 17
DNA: TGTGCCAGCAGTTTATCCAGTCGGGCTAGAGGGAGAGGCGGGCAGTACTTC
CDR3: CASSLSSRARGRGGQYF

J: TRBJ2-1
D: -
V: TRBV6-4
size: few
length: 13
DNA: TGTGCCAGCAGTGACCAGGAAACCGATGAGCAGTTCTTC
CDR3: CASSDQETDEQFF

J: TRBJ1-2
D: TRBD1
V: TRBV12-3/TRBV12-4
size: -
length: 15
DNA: TGTGCGACCCGGGACAGGGGGCTCGGAGTACGTGGCTACACCTTC
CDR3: CATRDRGLGVRGYTF

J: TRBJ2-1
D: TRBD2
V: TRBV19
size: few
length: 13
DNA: TGTGCCAGTAGGCTGACTAGCGGGAGTCTGCAGTTCTTC
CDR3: CASRLTSGSLQFF

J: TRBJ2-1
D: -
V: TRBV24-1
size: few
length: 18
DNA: TGTGCCACCAGTGATCCCCGCCCGACCAGATCCTACTACAATGAGCAGTTCTTC
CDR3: CATSDPRPTRSYYNEQFF

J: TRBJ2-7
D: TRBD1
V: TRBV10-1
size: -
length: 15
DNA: TGCGCCAGCAGTCCCCTCTCGAGGGGGCCGTACGAGCAGTACTTC
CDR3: CASSPLSRGPYEQYF

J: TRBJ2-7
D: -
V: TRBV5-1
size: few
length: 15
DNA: TGCGCCAGCAGCCCCTCGGGGACCCAGAACTACGAGCAGTACTTC
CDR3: CASSPSGTQNYEQYF

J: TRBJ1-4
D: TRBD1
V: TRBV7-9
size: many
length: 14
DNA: TGTGCCAGCAGCTTCGGGACAGCTAATGAAAAACTGTTTTTT
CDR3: CASSFGTANEKLFF

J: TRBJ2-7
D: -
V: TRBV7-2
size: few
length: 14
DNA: TGTGCCAGCAGCTTCGGGGGGCCAAGCTACGAGCAGTACTTC
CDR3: CASSFGGPSYEQYF

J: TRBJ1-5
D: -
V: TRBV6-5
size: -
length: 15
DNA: TGTGCCAGCAGTTACCTGGACAGCAGGAATCAGCCCCAGCATTTT
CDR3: CASSYLDSRNQPQHF